This passage covers 3 T cell receptor beta chains from one sample sequenced in a study of regulatory T cells in long-lasting Graves disease. Building of the TCR beta libraries involved iRepertoire HTBI primers and Arm-PCR of CDR3 regions. Via MiXCR, TCRdb re-called the multiplex PCR reads, giving one row per CDR3 protein. The table shows under 400,000 distinct CDR3 sequences, with around 15% occurring only once. The time point: newly diagnosed GD, antithyroid drugs for less than 3 months. The authors made the TCR library using RNA they extracted from PBMCs. These records were also assigned to another study, of T cells in Graves' hyperthyroidism and ophthalmopathy.

Sample: peripheral blood mononuclear cells (PBMCs), taken at new diagnosis, from a patient treated with antithyroid drugs. The source of these receptors is a middle-aged man with Graves disease.

In this sample, this clonotype turned up many times. The chain uses TRBV28 and TRBJ2-1; D is undetermined. Germline CDR1 reads MDHEN; CDR2 reads SYDVKM. The CDR3 sequence is 11 residues long. The germline V and J ends were trimmed by 3 bases and 9 bases, with 6 bases remaining between them. The CDR3 sequence is CASSLTREQFF. Written as DNA, the CDR3 is TGTGCCAGCAGTTTGACCCGTGAGCAGTTCTTC. Supplemented by reference TRBV28 and TRBJ2-1, the full variable domain reads DVKVTQSSRYLVKRTGEKVFLECVQDMDHENMFWYRQDPGLGLRLIYFSYDVKMKEKGDIPEGYSVSREKKERFSLILESASTNQTSMYLCASSLTREQFFGPGTRLTVL.

This clonotype showed up many times. This rearrangement joins TRBV12-3 or TRBV12-4 to TRBJ2-3; D ambiguous. Trimming removed 2 bases from V and 2 bases from J, with 8 bases in between. The length of the CDR3 is 14 residues. The CDR3 spells CASSLRQVTDTQYF. CDR3 coding DNA: TGTGCCAGCAGTTTAAGGCAAGTCACAGATACGCAGTATTTT.

This clonotype occurred many times. The genes are TRBV20-1 and TRBJ2-3; TRBD2 might be the D (7 bases). The CDR3 is made up of 17 amino acids. V was trimmed by 0 bases and J by 0 bases, leaving 16 bases between them. Per germline, CDR1 DFQATT and CDR2 SNEGSKA (reference sequence). As DNA, the CDR3 is TGCAGTGCTAGAGAGGGCTGGGGGGGGGCTAGCACAGATACGCAGTATTTT. It specifies CSAREGWGGASTDTQYF.